This record covers a single T cell receptor (beta chain). Antigen unknown. These data belong to a study of vaccination effects on CD4 cells after COVID-19. Whole-study context: Post-vaccine sampling occurred a median 72 days after the second dose.

Whole-study findings and limits: In the late period after vaccination, infection- and vaccine-induced clones contracted markedly. Cross-reaction with common cold coronaviruses was seen in only 1 of 255 vaccine-induced clones from healthy vaccinees.

It was after approximately 11 days of culture that CD4+ T cells were isolated. Each participant was given two doses of one vaccine (BNT162b2 or mRNA-1273). Trimming took off 3 bases at V and 4 bases at J, with 12 bases between the two ends. Germline assignment: CDR1 SGHAT and CDR2 FQDESV (reference sequence). This CDR3 has 14 residues. Clones were read by immunoSEQ multiplex PCR, and TCRdb kept only the in-frame ones, dropping some. The sample has approximately 37,000 clones; under 70% are singletons. The TCR comes from a human donor who received a COVID-19 vaccine. The chain combines TRBV11-1 with TRBJ1-2; no clear D. The sequencing here drew on CD4+ T cells from PBMCs cultured without peptide, taken after COVID-19 vaccination. The CDR3 DNA reads TGTGCCAGCAGCTTCGGTCCCGTTAGCTATGGCTACACCTTC. It is translated as CASSFGPVSYGYTF.